A single sample is the source of the 24 T cell receptor beta chains below, sequenced in a study of blood T cell repertoires in COVID-19. Assay: immunoSEQ multiplex PCR; the TCRdb copy retains only in-frame clones and omits some. Of 95,000 to 110,000 clones detected, around 83% appear once; the ten largest clones hold more than 4%. Sequencing was performed on peripheral blood. Every receptor here comes from a man between 65 and 79 years old with acute or convalescent COVID-19.

This clone was recorded once. CDR3: CASSITGTGLYEQYF. In DNA form, the CDR3 reads TGTGCCAGCAGCATAACCGGGACAGGGCTCTACGAGCAGTACTTC. This sequence joins TRBV7-6 and TRBJ2-7; 9 bases are a match to TRBD1. The CDR3 is made up of 15 amino acids. V shed 5 bases and J 3 bases; nucleotides not matched to a gene: 8. Per the germline V gene, CDR1 is SGHVS and CDR2 is FNYEAQ. The full variable domain, with the rest looked up from reference TRBV7-6 and TRBJ2-7, is GAGVSQSPRYKVTKRGQDVALRCDPISGHVSLYWYRQALGQGPEFLTYFNYEAQQDKSGLPNDRFSAERPEGSISTLTIQRTEQRDSAMYRCASSITGTGLYEQYFGPGTRLTVT.

The rearrangement uses TRBV11-2 and TRBJ2-3, with 11 nucleotides matching TRBD2. V shed 2 bases and J 0 bases; nucleotides not matched to a gene: 7. The CDR3 runs 18 residues. Germline V gene lookup returns CDR1 SGHAT and CDR2 FQNNGV. The CDR3 spells CASSLRSSGGLSTDTQYF. CDR3 bases: TGTGCCAGCAGCTTAAGGTCTAGCGGGGGGCTTAGCACAGATACGCAGTATTTT.

Here the CDR3 reads CASSLGVSTDTQYF. In nucleotides, the CDR3 is TGCGCCAGCAGCTTGGGAGTGAGCACAGATACGCAGTATTTT. This chain connects TRBV5-1 to TRBJ2-3; D is undetermined. The V gene lost 0 bases and the J gene lost 0 bases, with 5 bases spanning the gap. The CDR3 covers 14 residues. CDR1 and CDR2 from the germline V gene are SGHRS and YFSETQ.

The CDR3 DNA follows: TGTGCCAGCAGAGGGACAGGGTGGGGTGAAAAACTGTTTTTT. Translated: CASRGTGWGEKLFF. The genes are TRBV2 and TRBJ1-4; 9 nucleotides match TRBD1. Germline V gene sequence: CDR1 SNHLY, CDR2 FYNNEI. V shed 6 bases, J shed 7 bases, and the junction held 6 bases outside the gene matches. The length of the CDR3 is 14 residues.

This clone showed up just once. This sequence joins TRBV5-1 and TRBJ1-1, with D tentatively TRBD1 (5 bases). The V end lost 7 bases, the J end lost 4 bases, and 17 bases lay between the germline ends. The CDR3 runs to 14 residues. Germline V gene data show CDR1 as SGHRS and CDR2 as YFSETQ. The CDR3 region is CASAEGSGGTEAFF. DNA for the CDR3: TGCGCCAGCGCCGAAGGATCCGGGGGCACTGAAGCTTTCTTT.

J is TRBJ1-2 and V is TRBV10-1, with 7 bases lining up with TRBD1. Germline CDR1 is WNHNN and CDR2 is SYGVQD (reference sequence). This CDR3 region has 12 residues. J was trimmed by 13 bases and V by 8 bases; bases with no gene match: 13. In DNA, the CDR3 is TGCGCCAGCGGGCCGGAGGGACAGCGGCCCACCTTC. Translated, it gives CASGPEGQRPTF.

V gene TRBV9 combines with J gene TRBJ2-1; TRBD1 aligns across 8 bases. The V and J ends lost 3 bases and 1 base, in that order; junction bases with no gene match: 3. Germline values: CDR1 SGDLS, CDR2 YYNGEE. The CDR3 runs to 15 residues. CDR3 amino acids: CASSAQGASYNEQFF. The CDR3 nucleotides are TGTGCCAGCAGCGCGCAGGGGGCTTCCTACAATGAGCAGTTCTTC.

The genes are TRBV5-1 and TRBJ1-1; 7 bases are shared with TRBD1. CDR1 and CDR2 from the germline V gene are SGHRS and YFSETQ. The V segment lost 3 bases and the J segment 0 bases; nucleotides outside the gene matches: 17. The CDR3 is made up of 19 amino acids. CDR3 in amino acids: CASSSRQGWGAVVNTEAFF. The CDR3 DNA sequence: TGCGCCAGCAGCTCCCGACAGGGATGGGGTGCAGTGGTGAACACTGAAGCTTTCTTT.

The chain couples TRBV25-1 to TRBJ1-4; D remains ambiguous. Trimming cost V 0 bases and J 6 bases, with 5 bases left between them. The CDR3 has 13 amino acids. The germline gives CDR1 MGHDK, CDR2 SYGVNS. The DNA of the CDR3 is TGTGCCAGCAGTGAATACGGAGATGAAAAACTGTTTTTT. The encoded protein is CASSEYGDEKLFF.

V gene TRBV7-8 combines with J gene TRBJ1-1, with D perhaps matching TRBD1 (6 bases). The CDR3 totals 14 residues. Germline CDR1 reads SGHVS; CDR2 reads FQNEAQ. V shed 0 bases and J shed 4 bases, with 9 bases lying between them. CDR3 coding DNA: TGTGCCAGCAGCTTAGCGTCAGGGGCCACTGAAGCTTTCTTT. This codes for CASSLASGATEAFF.

CDR3 residues: CASGPGGTIAQHF. For the CDR3, the DNA is TGTGCTAGTGGGCCAGGGGGTACGATCGCCCAGCATTTT. The V gene is TRBV12-5, the J gene TRBJ1-5, with TRBD1 matching 7 bases. The CDR3 has 13 residues. V was clipped by 6 bases and J by 11 bases; unmatched bases: 10. In germline, CDR1 is LGHNT, CDR2 FRNRAP.

The rearrangement links TRBV7-2 to TRBJ2-1; 9 positions agree with TRBD1. The CDR3 loop spans 15 amino acids. With V trimmed by 3 bases and J by 8 bases, 8 bases remained unmatched. CDR1 and CDR2 (germline): SGHTA, FQGNSA. The CDR3 here is CASSFSGQGSDEQFF. CDR3 nucleotide sequence: TGTGCCAGCAGCTTCTCAGGACAGGGGTCGGATGAGCAGTTCTTC.

This clone came up a few times. The chain couples TRBV27 to TRBJ2-1; D is unresolved. The CDR3 covers 15 residues. Trimming removed 4 bases at V and 3 bases at J, with 13 bases between. In germline, CDR1 is MNHEY, CDR2 SMNVEV (reference sequence). The DNA for the CDR3 is TGTGCCAGCAGTTCCCTCCGGGTCGACTACAATGAGCAGTTCTTC. It is translated as CASSSLRVDYNEQFF.

The rearrangement uses TRBV11-2 and TRBJ1-2, with 8 positions matching TRBD1. The length of the CDR3 is 18 residues. CDR1 SGHAT and CDR2 FQNNGV come from the germline V gene. V lost 0 bases, J lost 3 bases, and 12 bases stayed unmatched. CDR3 protein: CASSLDRGLGQAHYGYTF. CDR3 DNA: TGTGCCAGCAGCTTAGATCGAGGTTTGGGACAGGCCCACTATGGCTACACCTTC.

V gene TRBV27 combines with J gene TRBJ1-6, with TRBD1 matching 7 bases. Per germline, CDR1 MNHEY and CDR2 SMNVEV (reference sequence). The CDR3 contains 17 residues. V shed 3 bases and J 8 bases; nucleotides not matched to a gene: 13. CDR3 protein: CASSFKWSGTVYSPLHF. DNA of the CDR3: TGTGCCAGCAGTTTTAAATGGTCTGGGACAGTTTATTCACCCCTCCACTTT.

This clone was counted a single time. The chain couples TRBV6-5 to TRBJ1-1; D is possibly TRBD1 (6 bases). The CDR3 spans 14 residues. Germline CDR1 and CDR2: MNHEY and SVGAGI. Trimming took off 6 bases at V and 5 bases at J, with 16 bases between the two ends. The CDR3 nucleotides are TGTGCCAGCAGATTCCTACAGGGTGGAACTGAAGCTTTCTTT. Its translation: CASRFLQGGTEAFF.

This clone was picked up a small number of times. The chain combines TRBV3-1 (or the pseudogene TRBV3-2) with TRBJ1-3; maybe TRBD1 (5 bases). CDR3 length equals 13 residues. Germline V gene data show CDR1 as LGHDT and CDR2 as YNNKEL (reference sequence). V shed 6 bases and J shed 2 bases, with 8 bases lying between them. CDR3: CASRGGPGNTIYF. CDR3 DNA: TGTGCCAGCAGGGGGGGTCCTGGAAACACCATATATTTT.

This clone came up once. The V gene is TRBV2, the J gene TRBJ1-6; a possible D gene is TRBD1 (6 bases). With 0 bases removed from V and 0 bases from J, the gap between germline ends came to 9 bases. From germline, CDR1 is SNHLY and CDR2 FYNNEI. This CDR3 has 17 amino acids. Here the CDR3 reads CASSEAQGSSYNSPLHF. The DNA of the CDR3 is TGTGCCAGCAGTGAAGCCCAGGGGAGCTCCTATAATTCACCCCTCCACTTT. Complete variable domain (other parts from reference TRBV2 and TRBJ1-6): EPEVTQTPSHQVTQMGQEVILRCVPISNHLYFYWYRQILGQKVEFLVSFYNNEISEKSEIFDDQFSVERPDGSNFTLKIRSTKLEDSAMYFCASSEAQGSSYNSPLHFGNGTRLTVT.

This chain links TRBV2 with TRBJ2-4; 8 bases align to TRBD1. V shed 0 bases and J 1 base; nucleotides not matched to a gene: 11. Looked up from germline, CDR1 is SNHLY and CDR2 is FYNNEI. This CDR3 is 19 amino acids long. The CDR3 nucleotides read TGTGCCAGCAGTGAAGCGCTTGCCTCGGACAGGGACGCCAAAAACATTCAGTACTTC. This encodes CASSEALASDRDAKNIQYF.

The chain links TRBV7-2 to TRBJ2-3; no definite D call. With 4 bases removed from V and 5 bases from J, the gap between germline ends came to 13 bases. There are 14 residues in the CDR3. Germline-derived CDR1 and CDR2 are SGHTA and FQGNSA. The CDR3 DNA follows: TGTGCCAGCAGCTCCTCTCGGAAGCGAGATACGCAGTATTTT. Translating it yields CASSSSRKRDTQYF.

A remark on this clone: Relative to the germline gene, one junction end is altered; a read error may explain this. This chain connects TRBV6-5 to TRBJ2-2, with a possible D match to TRBD1 (6 bases). CDR3 length: 16 residues. CDR1 and CDR2 (germline): MNHEY, SVGAGI. The CDR3 coding sequence is TGTGCCAGCAGTTACTCGAAGGGGGTTTACACCGGGGAGCTGCTTTTT. Protein: CASSYSKGVYTGELLF.

The J gene is TRBJ1-4, the V gene TRBV18; 7 bases line up with TRBD1. This CDR3 has 17 residues. The ends lost 3 bases at V and 2 bases at J; junction bases unmatched: 9. The germline gives CDR1 KGHSH, CDR2 LQKENI. The CDR3: CASSPESVGQTNEKLFF. The CDR3 nucleotides are TGTGCCAGCTCACCTGAGTCCGTGGGACAGACTAATGAAAAACTGTTTTTT.

CDR3 sequence: CASIGGSDEQFF. In DNA form, the CDR3 reads TGTGCCAGCATCGGAGGGTCCGATGAGCAGTTCTTC. The rearrangement joins TRBV2 to TRBJ2-1; D may be TRBD2 (6 bases). The CDR3 covers 12 residues. V was cut by 7 bases and J by 8 bases, with 12 bases left in between. Germline loops: CDR1 SNHLY, CDR2 FYNNEI.

As for this clone: The sample contains more than one DNA sequence encoding this CDR3. CDR3 residues: CASSLSAPTDTQYF. For the CDR3, the DNA is TGTGCCAGCAGTTTATCGGCCCCCACAGATACGCAGTATTTT. This chain links TRBV27 with TRBJ2-3, with D unresolved. There are 14 residues in the CDR3. Germline values: CDR1 MNHEY, CDR2 SMNVEV (reference sequence). V lost 0 bases to trimming and J lost 2 bases, with 6 bases between them.